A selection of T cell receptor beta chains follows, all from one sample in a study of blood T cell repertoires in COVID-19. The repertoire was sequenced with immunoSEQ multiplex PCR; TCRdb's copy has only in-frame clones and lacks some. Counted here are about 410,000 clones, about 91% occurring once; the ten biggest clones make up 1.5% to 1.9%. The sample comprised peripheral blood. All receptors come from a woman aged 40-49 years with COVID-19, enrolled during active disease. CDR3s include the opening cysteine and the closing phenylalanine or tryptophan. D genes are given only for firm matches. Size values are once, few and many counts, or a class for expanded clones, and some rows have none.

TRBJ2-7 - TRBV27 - TGTGCCAGCATGGCGGGGCCGGGGGAGCAGTACTTC CASMAGPGEQYF
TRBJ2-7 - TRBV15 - TGTGCCACCAGCAGAGATCGAGGGGGTGAGCAGTACTTC CATSRDRGGEQYF
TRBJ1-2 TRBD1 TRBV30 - TGTGCCTGGGGGACAGGATACCCAAATGGCTACACCTTC CAWGTGYPNGYTF
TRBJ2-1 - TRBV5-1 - TGCGCCAGCAGTCACGCCCGGGCAGGGAAAATGGATGAGCAGTTCTTC CASSHARAGKMDEQFF
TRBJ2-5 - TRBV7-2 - TGTGCCAGCAGTCACGACAGTTTGCGCCAAGAGACCCAGTACTTC CASSHDSLRQETQYF
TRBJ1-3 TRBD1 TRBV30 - TGTGCCTGGAGTGGGACAGGGGGACCTGGAAACACCATATATTTT CAWSGTGGPGNTIYF
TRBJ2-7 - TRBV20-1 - TGCAGTGCTACCCGAGGTTACGAGCAGTACTTC CSATRGYEQYF
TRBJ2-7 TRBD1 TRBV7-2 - TGTGCCAGCAGCTATGACCGGACAGGGAGCGAGCAGTACTTC CASSYDRTGSEQYF
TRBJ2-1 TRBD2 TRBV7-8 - TGTGCCAGCAGCCCTCGTCGCAGCGGGGGCCTTTACAATGAGCAGTTCTTC CASSPRRSGGLYNEQFF
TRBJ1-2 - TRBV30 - TGTGCCTGGAGCTTTCGTGTTGGCTACACCTTC CAWSFRVGYTF
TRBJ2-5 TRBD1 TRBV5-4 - TGTGCCAGCAGCACAGGGGCACGAGAGACCCAGTACTTC CASSTGARETQYF
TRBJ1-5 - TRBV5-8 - TGTGCCAGCAGCTTTACAGGGTCCTCGCATCAGCCCCAGCATTTT CASSFTGSSHQPQHF
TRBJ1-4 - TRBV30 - TGTGCCTGGAGGGGGGGGCGTCGCGGTAAAAAACTGTTTTTT CAWRGGRRGKKLFF
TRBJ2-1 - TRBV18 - TGTGCCAGCTCACCAGCAGGGATCAATGAGCAGTTCTTC CASSPAGINEQFF
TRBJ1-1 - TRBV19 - TGTGCCAGTAGTATAGGGTGGGGGGTTGACCGACCTTTCTTT CASSIGWGVDRPFF
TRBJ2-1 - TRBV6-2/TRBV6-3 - TGTGCCAGCAGTCCCCTCTATGAGCAGTTCTTC CASSPLYEQFF
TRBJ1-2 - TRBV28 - TGTGCCAGCACCGGGGGGGACACCGGGGGCCCAGGGCGCGGCTACACCTTC CASTGGDTGGPGRGYTF
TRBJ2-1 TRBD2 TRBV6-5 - TGTGCCAGCACTCCTACTAGCGGGAGGCATGAGCAGTTCTTC CASTPTSGRHEQFF
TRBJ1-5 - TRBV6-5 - TGTGCCAGCAGTCAGGGCGCTCCGGGTCAGCCCCAGCATTTT CASSQGAPGQPQHF
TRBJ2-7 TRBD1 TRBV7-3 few TGTGCCAGCAGCTCCCTGACAGGGTCCTACGAGCAGTACTTC CASSSLTGSYEQYF
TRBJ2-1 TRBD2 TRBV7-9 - TGTGCCAGCACCCCGGGGACTAGCTCCTACAATGAGCAGTTCTTC CASTPGTSSYNEQFF
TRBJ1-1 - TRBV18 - TGTGCCAGCTCACCTTTAAGGCTATATGGGGCTACAACCCTCATGAACACTGAAGCTTTCTTT CASSPLRLYGATTLMNTEAFF
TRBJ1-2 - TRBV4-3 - TGCGCCAGTACCTGGTCACAGGGATATGGCTACACCTTC CASTWSQGYGYTF
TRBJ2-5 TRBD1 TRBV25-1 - TGTGCCAGCAGTGAACCCAACAGGGGGGAGACCCAGTACTTC CASSEPNRGETQYF
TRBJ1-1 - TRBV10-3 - TGTGCCATCAGTGCGGGGGACACTGAAGCTTTCTTT CAISAGDTEAFF
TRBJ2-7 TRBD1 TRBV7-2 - TGTGCCAGCAGCTCATCCAGGGGGCGCGACTACGAGCAGTACTTC CASSSSRGRDYEQYF
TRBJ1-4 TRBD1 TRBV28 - TGTGCCAGCACCAGGGGGGCAGGGACTAATGAAAAACTGTTTTTT CASTRGAGTNEKLFF
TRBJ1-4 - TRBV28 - TGTGCCAGCAGTTCCCCTCAGGGCAGAGCGTCACATGAAAAACTGTTTTTT CASSSPQGRASHEKLFF
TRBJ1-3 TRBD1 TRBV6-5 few TGTGCCAGCGGAACAGGGGGGGGAAACACCATATATTTT CASGTGGGNTIYF
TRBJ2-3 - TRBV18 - TGTGCCAGCTCACCGACAGTTGCTGGGTCGGATACGCAGTATTTT CASSPTVAGSDTQYF
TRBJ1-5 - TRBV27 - TGTGCCAGCAGTTTCCGGGACACCCTTGGGCCCCAGCATTTT CASSFRDTLGPQHF
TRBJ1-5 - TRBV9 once TGTGCCAGCAGCGGCCGGGGCAATCAGCCCCAGCATTTT CASSGRGNQPQHF
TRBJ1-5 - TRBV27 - TGTGCCAGCAGTTTACTCCCCCCCACTCTCCCCAATCAGCCCCAGCATTTT CASSLLPPTLPNQPQHF
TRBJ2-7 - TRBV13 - TGTGCCAGCAGCTTACACCGGACACACTACGAGCAGTACTTC CASSLHRTHYEQYF
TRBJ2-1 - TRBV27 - TGTGCCAGTGCCCCAGGGGTATCCTACAATGAGCAGTTCTTC CASAPGVSYNEQFF
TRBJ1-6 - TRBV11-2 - TGTGCCAGCAGCCCCAGGGAGGGATCAAATTCACCCCTCCACTTT CASSPREGSNSPLHF
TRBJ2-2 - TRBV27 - TGTGCCAGCAGTATCAGACCGTTAGGGGGCACCGGGGAGCTGTTTTTT CASSIRPLGGTGELFF
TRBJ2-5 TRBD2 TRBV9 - TGTGCCAGCAGCCCCCGGAGCGGGATCAACCAAGAGACCCAGTACTTC CASSPRSGINQETQYF
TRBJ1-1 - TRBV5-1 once TGCGCCAGCAGCTTGGGCGGAAACACTGAAGCTTTCTTT CASSLGGNTEAFF
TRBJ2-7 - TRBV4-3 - TGCGCCAGCAGCCAAGATCCGGCAGGGCCTGATACGATGGTCGAGCAGTACTTC CASSQDPAGPDTMVEQYF
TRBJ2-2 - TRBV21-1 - TGTGCCAGCAAAGCAACGACAGGGTTGGGCACCGGGGAGCTGTTTTTT CASKATTGLGTGELFF